Presented here are 10 T cell receptor beta chains from one specimen sequenced in a study of neurological immune-mediated disorders. Each CDR3 protein gets one entry after TCRdb re-called the 5' RACE reads with MiXCR. The table lists about 62,000 distinct CDR3 sequences, 3.5% to 4.5% of them singletons. The sequenced material came from PBMCs. The source of these receptors is a woman in her fifties or sixties with multiple sclerosis.

This clonotype was seen repeatedly, ten times or more. This chain links TRBV20-1 with TRBJ1-4; D gene uncertain. V was cut by 7 bases and J by 6 bases, with 6 bases left in between. The CDR3 is 10 amino acids. Germline CDR1 is DFQATT and CDR2 is SNEGSKA (reference sequence). For the CDR3, the DNA is TGCAGTGTTGGAGATGAAAAACTGTTTTTT. It encodes CSVGDEKLFF.

The table lists this clonotype with a few counts. This sequence joins TRBV7-6 and TRBJ2-2, with D perhaps matching TRBD2 (5 bases). Germline CDR1 and CDR2: SGHVS and FNYEAQ. This CDR3 contains 15 residues. Trimming shortened V by 0 bases and J by 6 bases, and 11 bases separated the two germline ends. The CDR3, as DNA: TGTGCCAGCAGCTTAGCGGGAGCGAAGTCCGGGGAGCTGTTTTTT. It translates to CASSLAGAKSGELFF. The full variable domain, its missing parts supplied by reference TRBV7-6 and TRBJ2-2, is GAGVSQSPRYKVTKRGQDVALRCDPISGHVSLYWYRQALGQGPEFLTYFNYEAQQDKSGLPNDRFSAERPEGSISTLTIQRTEQRDSAMYRCASSLAGAKSGELFFGEGSRLTVL.

This clonotype was detected ten times or more. This chain uses TRBV3-1 with TRBJ2-1; D perhaps matches TRBD1 (5 bases). Per the germline V gene, CDR1 is LGHDT and CDR2 is YNNKEL (reference sequence). V lost 4 bases, J lost 0 bases, and 16 bases lay in between. The CDR3 sequence is 17 residues long. This CDR3 is CASSLRREIVSYNEQFF. DNA for the CDR3: TGTGCCAGCAGCCTCCGCAGGGAAATAGTCTCCTACAATGAGCAGTTCTTC.

This clonotype was found many times. J is TRBJ1-1 and V is TRBV11-3; D not resolved. This CDR3 is 15 amino acids long. V was trimmed by 5 bases and J by 0 bases, leaving 13 bases between them. Germline values: CDR1 SGHNT, CDR2 YENEEA. In nucleotides, the CDR3 is TGTGCCAGCAGCGTAAAGGACCGAATGAACACTGAAGCTTTCTTT. Protein product: CASSVKDRMNTEAFF.

This clonotype was detected ten times or more. The chain has TRBV5-1 and TRBJ1-5; D not certain. Per germline, CDR1 SGHRS and CDR2 YFSETQ. Deletions cut 1 base from V and 2 bases from J, with 10 bases between. The CDR3 spans 15 residues. The CDR3 region has the DNA TGCGCCAGCAGCTTGATCGGTGACGGCAATCAGCCCCAGCATTTT. This sequence encodes CASSLIGDGNQPQHF.

This clonotype was counted many times. The V gene is TRBV7-2, the J gene TRBJ1-2, with D possibly matching TRBD1 (5 bases). CDR3 length: 15 residues. V lost 6 bases and J 0 bases, leaving 14 bases between the germline ends. CDR1 SGHTA and CDR2 FQGNSA come from the germline V gene. CDR3 loop: CASRQGGATNYGYTF. In DNA, the CDR3 is TGTGCCAGCAGGCAGGGTGGGGCCACTAACTATGGCTACACCTTC.

This clonotype was seen only a few times. The chain has TRBV5-4 and TRBJ1-2, with no clear D. V lost 4 bases and J lost 13, with 17 bases in between. Germline V gives CDR1 SGHNT, CDR2 YYREEE (reference sequence). This CDR3 is 12 amino acids long. CDR3 nucleotides: TGTGCCAGCAGCCCTTTGGTAGGGAGAGCCACCTTC. This translates into CASSPLVGRATF.

Ten or more counts support this clonotype. This sequence joins TRBV20-1 and TRBJ1-1; D is undetermined. V gave up 1 base and J gave up 1 base, with 4 bases separating them. Looked up from germline, CDR1 is DFQATT and CDR2 is SNEGSKA (reference sequence). CDR3 length: 12 amino acids. The chain's CDR3 is CSARVGNTEAFF. CDR3 nucleotide sequence: TGCAGTGCTAGAGTAGGGAACACTGAAGCTTTCTTT.

This clonotype has a count of ten or more. The V call is TRBV5-5, the J call TRBJ2-7; 7 bases are a match to TRBD1. The germline CDR1 and CDR2 sequences are SGHKS and YYEKEE (reference sequence). Trimming cost V 3 bases and J 7 bases; bases outside gene matches: 7. This CDR3 is 13 amino acids long. The CDR3 sequence is CASSSATGEEQYF. The CDR3 DNA follows: TGTGCCAGCAGCTCGGCTACAGGGGAAGAGCAGTACTTC.

This clonotype was seen many times. The chain has TRBV27 and TRBJ2-5, with 8 positions matching TRBD2. Looked up from germline, CDR1 is MNHEY and CDR2 is SMNVEV (reference sequence). This CDR3 region has 15 residues. V trimming: 5 bases; J trimming: 5 bases; junction bases outside the gene matches: 10. The CDR3 spells CASSPAGEAMETQYF. The CDR3 nucleotides read TGTGCCAGCAGTCCAGCGGGAGAGGCTATGGAGACCCAGTACTTC.